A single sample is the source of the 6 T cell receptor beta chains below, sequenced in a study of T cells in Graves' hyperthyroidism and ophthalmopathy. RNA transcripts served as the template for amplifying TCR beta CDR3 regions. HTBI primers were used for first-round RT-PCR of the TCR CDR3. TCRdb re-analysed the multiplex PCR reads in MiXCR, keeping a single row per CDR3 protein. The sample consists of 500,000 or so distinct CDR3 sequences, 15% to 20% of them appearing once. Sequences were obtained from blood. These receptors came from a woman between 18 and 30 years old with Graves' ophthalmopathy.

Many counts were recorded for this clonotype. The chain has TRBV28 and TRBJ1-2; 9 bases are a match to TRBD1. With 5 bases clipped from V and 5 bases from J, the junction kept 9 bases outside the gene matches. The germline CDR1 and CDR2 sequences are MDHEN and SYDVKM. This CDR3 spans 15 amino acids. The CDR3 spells CASSPQGGQGYGYTF. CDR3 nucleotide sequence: TGTGCCAGCAGTCCGCAGGGGGGACAGGGATATGGCTACACCTTC.

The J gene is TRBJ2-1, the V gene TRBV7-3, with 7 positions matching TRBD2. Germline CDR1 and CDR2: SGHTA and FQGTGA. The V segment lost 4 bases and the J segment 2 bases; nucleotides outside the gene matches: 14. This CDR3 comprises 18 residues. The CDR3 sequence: CASSSAAGSMPTYNEQFF. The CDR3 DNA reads TGTGCCAGCAGCTCCGCAGCGGGGTCGATGCCAACCTACAATGAGCAGTTCTTC.

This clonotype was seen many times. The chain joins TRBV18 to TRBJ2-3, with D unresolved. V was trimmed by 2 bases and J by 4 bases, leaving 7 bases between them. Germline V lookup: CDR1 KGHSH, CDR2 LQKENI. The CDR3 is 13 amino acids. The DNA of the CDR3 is TGTGCCAGCTCACCAGGGGTCGCAGATACGCAGTATTTT. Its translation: CASSPGVADTQYF.

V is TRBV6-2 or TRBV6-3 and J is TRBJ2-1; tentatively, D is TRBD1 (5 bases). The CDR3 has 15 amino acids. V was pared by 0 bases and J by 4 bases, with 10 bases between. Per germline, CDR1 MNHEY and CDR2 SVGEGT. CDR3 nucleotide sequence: TGTGCCAGCAGTTACTCGAGGACACCATACAATGAGCAGTTCTTC. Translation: CASSYSRTPYNEQFF.

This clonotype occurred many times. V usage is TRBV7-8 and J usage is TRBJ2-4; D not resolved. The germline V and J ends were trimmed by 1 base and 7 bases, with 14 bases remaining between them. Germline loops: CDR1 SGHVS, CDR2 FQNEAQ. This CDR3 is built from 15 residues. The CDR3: CASSLGSGLGNIQYF. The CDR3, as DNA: TGTGCCAGCAGCTTAGGTTCTGGGTTGGGGAACATTCAGTACTTC.

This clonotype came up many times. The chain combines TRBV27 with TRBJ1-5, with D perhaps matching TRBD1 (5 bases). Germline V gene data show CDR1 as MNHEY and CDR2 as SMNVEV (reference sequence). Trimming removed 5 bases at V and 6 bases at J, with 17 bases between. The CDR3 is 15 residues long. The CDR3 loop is CASSLEAGYGQPQHF. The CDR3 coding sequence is TGTGCCAGCAGTCTGGAGGCAGGGTACGGTCAGCCCCAGCATTTT.